A selection of T cell receptor beta chains follows, all from one sample in a study of CD8+CD57+ T cells in acquired aplastic anemia. TCRdb recomputed calls from the reads with MiXCR, one row per CDR3 protein. The data contain some 160,000 distinct CDR3 sequences, around 48% of them singletons. Material: sorted CD4+, CD8+, or CD8+CD57+ T cells (not recorded which) from PBMCs. The receptors stem from a human donor with aplastic anemia. Both conserved end residues are part of each CDR3. The D gene is left open where the match is weak. Clone sizes are given selectively: once, few, many, or a class where the clone is expanded.

j_call	cdr3_length	clone_size	d_call	v_call	cdr3_nt	cdr3_aa
TRBJ1-5	17	-	-	TRBV24-1	TGTGCCACCCGGGGAGCGGGACCGTCCTATAGCAATCAGCCCCAGCATTTT	CATRGAGPSYSNQPQHF
TRBJ1-5	15	-	TRBD1	TRBV20-1	TGCAGTGCCACCCAGGGGGCGCTTAGCAATCAGCCCCAGCATTTT	CSATQGALSNQPQHF
TRBJ2-5	15	-	-	TRBV5-1	TGCGCCAGCAGCTTAAGGGGGGGGAGTCAAGAGACCCAGTACTTC	CASSLRGGSQETQYF
TRBJ2-5	15	-	TRBD2	TRBV24-1	TGTGCCACCAGTGATCCTAGCGGGAACGGTGAGACCCAGTACTTC	CATSDPSGNGETQYF
TRBJ2-7	13	-	-	TRBV4-1	TGCGCCAGCAGCCAATCCAGCTCCTACGAGCAGTACTTC	CASSQSSSYEQYF
TRBJ2-3	16	-	TRBD2	TRBV5-4	TGTGCCAGCAGCTTGGGGCTAGCGGGTATGACAGATACGCAGTATTTT	CASSLGLAGMTDTQYF
TRBJ2-1	14	many	-	TRBV19	TGTGCCAGTAGCCCGGATGCGGTATCCAATGAGCAGTTCTTC	CASSPDAVSNEQFF
TRBJ2-3	13	-	-	TRBV29-1	TGCAGCGTTGATGACTACAGCACAGATACGCAGTATTTT	CSVDDYSTDTQYF
TRBJ1-6	13	-	-	TRBV7-6	TGTGCCAGCAGCTCCGACGTTGCTTCACCCCTCCACTTT	CASSSDVASPLHF
TRBJ1-5	14	-	-	TRBV19	TGTGCCAGTAGTATTAGAGGGTACAATCAGCCCCAGCATTTT	CASSIRGYNQPQHF
TRBJ2-2	15	few	-	TRBV3-1	TGTGCCAGCAGCCACTCAATCAGTGCGGCCGGGGAGCTGTTTTTT	CASSHSISAAGELFF
TRBJ2-7	12	many	TRBD1	TRBV19	TGTGCCACGGGGACAGGAATTTACGAGCAGTACTTC	CATGTGIYEQYF
TRBJ2-3	20	-	TRBD2	TRBV20-1	TGCAGTGCTAGAGATAGGGGGCTGGGGACTAGCGGGGGGCTTATCGATACGCAGTATTTT	CSARDRGLGTSGGLIDTQYF
TRBJ2-7	16	many	-	TRBV9	TGTGCCAGCAGCGTAGGGGGTGGACTTTTCTCCTACGAGCAGTACTTC	CASSVGGGLFSYEQYF
TRBJ1-5	17	many	-	TRBV24-1	TGTGCCACCAGTGCTTCGGGACCGTCCTATAGCAATCAGCCCCAGCATTTT	CATSASGPSYSNQPQHF
TRBJ2-7	14	-	-	TRBV7-2	TGTGCCAGCAGCTTAGCCTCTAGCGTTTACGAGCAGTACTTC	CASSLASSVYEQYF
TRBJ2-7	13	-	TRBD2	TRBV7-2	TGTGCCAGCGGCCCCCCGGGAGGCTACGAGCAGTACTTC	CASGPPGGYEQYF
TRBJ2-2	15	many	TRBD2	TRBV20-1	TGCAGTGCTAGAGCACTAGCGGAGAACACCGGGGAGCTGTTTTTT	CSARALAENTGELFF
TRBJ2-7	15	few	TRBD1	TRBV15	TGTGCCACCAGCGGTCCCGGGACAGGGGGTATCGAGCAGTACTTC	CATSGPGTGGIEQYF
TRBJ2-2	15	many	TRBD2	TRBV7-9	TGTGCCAGCAGCTTAACCCCGGGAGGCACCGGGGAGCTGTTTTTT	CASSLTPGGTGELFF
TRBJ2-3	13	few	-	TRBV30	TGTGCCTGGACGCGGGATCGCACAGATACGCAGTATTTT	CAWTRDRTDTQYF
TRBJ2-2	12	-	TRBD1	TRBV7-2	TGTGCCAGCCTTAGACAGGGAGGGGAGCTGTTTTTT	CASLRQGGELFF
TRBJ1-5	12	many	TRBD1	TRBV19	TGTGCCAGTCAGACAGGGTCGGAGCCCCAGCATTTT	CASQTGSEPQHF
TRBJ1-1	15	many	TRBD1	TRBV7-2	TGTGCCAGCAGCTTTTTTGGGACAGGCCTTTCTGAAGCTTTCTTT	CASSFFGTGLSEAFF
TRBJ2-3	15	-	TRBD2	TRBV20-1	TGCAGTGCTACCGGAGGCGGGGGAGGTGGAGATACGCAGTATTTT	CSATGGGGGGDTQYF
TRBJ2-3	13	once	-	TRBV27	TGTGCCAGCAGTTCGGGGACGGGAAGTACGCAGTATTTT	CASSSGTGSTQYF
TRBJ2-5	13	many	-	TRBV7-7	TGTGCCAGCAGCTTAGGCCTCCAGGAGACCCAGTACTTC	CASSLGLQETQYF